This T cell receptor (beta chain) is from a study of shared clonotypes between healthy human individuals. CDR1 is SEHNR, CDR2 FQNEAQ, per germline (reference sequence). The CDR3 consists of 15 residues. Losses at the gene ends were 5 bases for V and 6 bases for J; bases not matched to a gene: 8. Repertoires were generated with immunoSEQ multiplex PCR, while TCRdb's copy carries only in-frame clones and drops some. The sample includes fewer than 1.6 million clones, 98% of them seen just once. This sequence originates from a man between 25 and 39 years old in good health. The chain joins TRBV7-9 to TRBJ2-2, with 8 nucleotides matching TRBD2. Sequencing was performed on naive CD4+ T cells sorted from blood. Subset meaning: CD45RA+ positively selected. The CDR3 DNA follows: TGTGCCAGCAGCCTTAGCGCGGGAGGACCCGGGGAGCTGTTTTTT. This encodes CASSLSAGGPGELFF.